The 10 T cell receptor beta chains below come from one sample, sequenced in a study of blood T cell repertoires in COVID-19. This table comes from immunoSEQ multiplex PCR, and its TCRdb copy is limited to in-frame clones, with some not included. The table lists around 260,000 clones, 80% to 90% of them singletons, with 1.5% to 2% in the top ten. The sample taken for sequencing was peripheral blood. These receptors originate from a man aged 25-45 years with active or convalescent COVID-19.

The V gene is TRBV5-5, the J gene TRBJ1-4, with 11 bases lining up with TRBD1. The CDR3 contains 14 residues. Germline lookup yields CDR1 SGHKS and CDR2 YYEKEE (reference sequence). V trimming: 4 bases; J trimming: 7 bases; junction bases outside the gene matches: 3. CDR3 sequence: CASSVGTGGEKLFF. CDR3 DNA: TGTGCCAGCAGCGTCGGGACAGGGGGTGAAAAACTGTTTTTT.

This chain joins TRBV18 and TRBJ1-5; 7 bases are a match to TRBD1. V dropped 3 bases and J dropped 3; count of bases not matched to a gene: 2. Germline-derived CDR1 and CDR2 are KGHSH and LQKENI. The CDR3 spans 14 residues. This chain's CDR3 is CASSPDRDNQPQHF. CDR3 nucleotides: TGTGCCAGCTCACCCGACAGGGACAATCAGCCCCAGCATTTT.

V is TRBV5-1 and J is TRBJ1-1, with no clear D. Germline V CDR1 and CDR2: SGHRS, YFSETQ. The ends were cut back, 4 bases at V and 3 bases at J, with 13 bases in the middle. This CDR3 comprises 14 residues. CDR3 in DNA: TGCGCCAGCAGCCACTCGGACGGGGACACTGAAGCTTTCTTT. Protein sequence: CASSHSDGDTEAFF.

J is TRBJ1-2 and V is TRBV10-2; D might be TRBD1 (6 bases). Trimming took 3 bases from V and 0 from J, leaving 17 bases between them. Germline lookup yields CDR1 WSHSY and CDR2 SAAADI. This CDR3 spans 17 amino acids. CDR3: CASSESGAGAPNYGYTF. The CDR3 DNA is TGCGCCAGCAGTGAATCTGGGGCAGGGGCGCCTAACTATGGCTACACCTTC.

The chain joins TRBV7-9 to TRBJ1-1; D uncertain. The CDR3 spans 16 residues. CDR1 SEHNR and CDR2 FQNEAQ come from the germline V gene (reference sequence). V lost 3 bases and J lost 1, with 15 bases in between. DNA of the CDR3: TGTGCCAGCAGCTTGTCGGGAGAGGGCGCGAACACTGAAGCTTTCTTT. Its protein is CASSLSGEGANTEAFF.

This chain connects TRBV6-1 to TRBJ2-3; D may be TRBD2 (6 bases). V was clipped by 3 bases and J by 5 bases, with 21 bases between them. This CDR3 is built from 17 residues. Germline V gene sequence: CDR1 MNHNS, CDR2 SASEGT. The CDR3 DNA is TGTGCCAGCAGTGATTTCGGGGTACTGGAGGGTATAGATACGCAGTATTTT. Translating it yields CASSDFGVLEGIDTQYF.

The V gene is TRBV13, the J gene TRBJ2-1; D gene unclear. V was trimmed by 5 bases and J by 7 bases, leaving 12 bases between them. CDR3 length: 13 residues. CDR1 and CDR2 from the germline V gene are PRHDT and FYEKMQ (reference sequence). The CDR3 spells CASSPPLRNEQFF. In DNA form, the CDR3 reads TGTGCCAGCAGCCCGCCTCTACGAAATGAGCAGTTCTTC.

V gene TRBV11-2 combines with J gene TRBJ2-5; 11 nucleotides align to TRBD1. The V and J ends lost 5 bases and 8 bases, in that order; junction bases with no gene match: 4. The CDR3 is 13 amino acids. Germline V gene sequence: CDR1 SGHAT, CDR2 FQNNGV. CDR3 region: CASSRGQGETQYF. CDR3 bases: TGTGCCAGCAGCCGGGGACAGGGGGAAACCCAGTACTTC.

J is TRBJ2-3 and V is TRBV7-8; the match to TRBD2 covers 9 bases. The germline V gene encodes CDR1 SGHVS and CDR2 FQNEAQ. There are 17 residues in the CDR3. V was clipped by 1 base and J by 1 base; unmatched bases: 6. The CDR3 DNA sequence: TGTGCCAGCAGCTTAGGTAGGGCTAGCGGGGGCACAGATACGCAGTATTTT. Amino acids: CASSLGRASGGTDTQYF.

V is TRBV20-1 and J is TRBJ1-6, with 9 bases that match TRBD1. With V trimmed by 3 bases and J by 2 bases, 2 bases remained unmatched. Germline loops: CDR1 DFQATT, CDR2 SNEGSKA (reference sequence). CDR3 length: 15 amino acids. In DNA, the CDR3 is TGCAGTGCTAGTGGACAGGGGCCCTATAATTCACCCCTCCACTTT. Its translation: CSASGQGPYNSPLHF.